This T cell receptor beta chain was found in a study of neurological immune-mediated disorders. Each CDR3 protein is one row after TCRdb ran MiXCR on the 5' RACE reads. The sample carries approximately 50,000 distinct CDR3 sequences, about 9.3% recorded once. V dropped 7 bases and J dropped 1 base, with 10 bases sitting between them. The CDR3 length is 13 residues. Germline assignment: CDR1 MDHEN and CDR2 SYDVKM. By frequency in the sample, this clonotype is medium-sized (0.01 to 0.1%). The TCR originated in a man between 65 and 79 years old with HTLV-1-associated myelopathy (HAM/TSP). The chain is built from TRBV28 and TRBJ2-5; D is ambiguous. Sequencing was performed on PBMCs. Here the CDR3 DNA reads TGTGCCAGCAAGAAGTCATTCCAAGAGACCCAGTACTTC. Translating it yields CASKKSFQETQYF. Supplemented by reference TRBV28 and TRBJ2-5, the full variable domain reads DVKVTQSSRYLVKRTGEKVFLECVQDMDHENMFWYRQDPGLGLRLIYFSYDVKMKEKGDIPEGYSVSREKKERFSLILESASTNQTSMYLCASKKSFQETQYFGPGTRLLVL.